One and the same sample provided the 7 T cell receptor beta chains below, sequenced in a study of CD8 T cell repertoires and HIV-1 epitope variants. Assay: immunoSEQ multiplex PCR; the TCRdb copy retains only in-frame clones and omits some. The sample lists 80,000 to 95,000 clones; 74% were seen once. Sequencing was performed on uncultured baseline CD8+ T cells from peripheral blood mononuclear cells (PBMCs). The source is a male donor with HIV.

The chain carries TRBV4-2 and TRBJ1-2, with D tentatively TRBD1 (5 bases). The CDR3 contains 15 residues. From germline, CDR1 is LGHNA and CDR2 YNFKEQ. The V end was cut by 2 bases, the J end by 1 base, with 11 bases between. The chain's CDR3 is CASSQTTAINYGYTF. CDR3 bases: TGTGCCAGCAGCCAAACGACAGCTATTAACTATGGCTACACCTTC.

The chain is built from TRBV7-2 and TRBJ2-1; weak D call: TRBD2 (6 bases). The CDR3 is 12 residues long. Trimming left V 1 base short and J 9 bases short, with 7 bases between. Germline assignment: CDR1 SGHTA and CDR2 FQGNSA. The CDR3 bases are TGTGCCAGCAGCTTAGGGGGACTTGAGCAGTTCTTC. As protein: CASSLGGLEQFF.

This chain links TRBV11-2 with TRBJ2-1; D is ambiguous. Germline V gene lookup returns CDR1 SGHAT and CDR2 FQNNGV. Trimming took 6 bases from V and 8 from J, leaving 23 bases between them. The CDR3 spans 16 residues. Written as DNA, the CDR3 is TGTGCCAGCAGTTCCAGAGGTGTCGGCTTAGTTGATGAGCAGTTCTTC. This gives the protein CASSSRGVGLVDEQFF.

V is TRBV9 and J is TRBJ1-1; TRBD1 agrees at 8 bases. V shed 3 bases and J 9 bases; nucleotides not matched to a gene: 4. Germline V lookup: CDR1 SGDLS, CDR2 YYNGEE. The CDR3 has 12 residues. The CDR3 sequence is CASSARGLKAFF. CDR3 in DNA: TGTGCCAGCAGCGCCAGGGGGCTAAAAGCTTTCTTT.

The V gene is TRBV5-1, the J gene TRBJ2-5; 7 nucleotides line up with TRBD1. The length of the CDR3 is 14 residues. CDR1 SGHRS and CDR2 YFSETQ come from the germline V gene. The junction had 10 bases not matched to a gene; V was cut back by 6 bases and J by 5 bases. The chain's CDR3 is CASMKTGSFETQYF. The CDR3 coding sequence is TGCGCCAGCATGAAGACAGGGTCTTTTGAGACCCAGTACTTC.

This clone came up once. The rearrangement joins TRBV5-3 to TRBJ1-1; a possible D gene is TRBD1 (6 bases). TRBV5-3 is an open reading frame, and its role is uncertain. The CDR3 spans 12 residues. V lost 10 bases to trimming and J lost 10 bases, with 20 bases between them. In nucleotides, the CDR3 is TGTGCCTCACCCGGGGAGGGGGGGGGAGCTTTCTTT. This sequence encodes CASPGEGGGAFF.

The chain uses TRBV5-1 and TRBJ1-1; TRBD1 might be the D (6 bases). Germline CDR1 SGHRS, CDR2 YFSETQ. This CDR3 region has 15 residues. Trimming took off 0 bases at V and 4 bases at J, with 13 bases between the two ends. The chain's CDR3 is CASSLDRVKGTEAFF. In DNA, the CDR3 is TGCGCCAGCAGCTTGGACAGGGTAAAAGGCACTGAAGCTTTCTTT.